This entry lists 32 T cell receptor beta chains sequenced from one sample in a study of regulatory T cells in long-lasting Graves disease. Investigators prepared the TCR beta libraries by applying iRepertoire HTBI primers and Arm-PCR of CDR3 regions. TCRdb reprocessed the multiplex PCR reads with MiXCR, giving one entry per CDR3 protein. The sample consists of a few hundred thousand distinct CDR3 sequences, about 18% of them appearing once. The time point denotes: newly diagnosed GD, antithyroid drugs for less than 3 months. Extracted PBMC RNA gave rise to the TCR library. The sample was also linked to a second study, of T cells in Graves' hyperthyroidism and ophthalmopathy.

Sequences were derived from peripheral blood mononuclear cells (PBMCs), sampled at new diagnosis, from a patient treated with antithyroid drugs. The receptors originated from a woman aged 25 to 45 with Graves disease.

The V and J genes are TRBV6-1 and TRBJ2-7, with D unclear. Germline loops: CDR1 MNHNS, CDR2 SASEGT. The CDR3 is 11 residues long. The V end was cut by 8 bases, the J end by 7 bases, with 12 bases between. This chain's CDR3 is CASRKVREQYF. The CDR3 region has the DNA TGTGCCAGCCGGAAGGTACGGGAGCAGTACTTC.

The rearrangement joins TRBV15 to TRBJ1-2; D is uncertain. The CDR3 loop spans 12 amino acids. V was pared by 4 bases and J by 4 bases, with 7 bases between. CDR1 is LNHNV and CDR2 is YYDKDF in the germline V gene (reference sequence). DNA for the CDR3: TGTGCCACCAGCAAAGGGATCTATGGCTACACCTTC. This codes for CATSKGIYGYTF.

This clonotype was detected many times. CDR3 amino acids: CASRDKGHQPQHF. The CDR3 region has the DNA TGTGCCAGCAGAGACAAGGGTCACCAGCCCCAGCATTTT. The V call is TRBV12-3 or TRBV12-4, the J call TRBJ1-5; D not resolved. V was cut by 6 bases and J by 7 bases, with 13 bases left in between. The CDR3 totals 13 residues.

This clonotype showed up many times. The chain links TRBV19 to TRBJ1-5, with a tentative D call TRBD1 (6 bases). The CDR3 extends over 13 amino acids. Trimming took off 9 bases at V and 6 bases at J, with 15 bases between the two ends. The germline CDR1 and CDR2 sequences are LNHDA and SQIVND (reference sequence). As DNA, the CDR3 is TGTGCCAGCAGCAGGGGTCGAGCTCAGCCCCAGCATTTT. Protein sequence: CASSRGRAQPQHF.

This rearrangement joins TRBV7-8 to TRBJ1-4; TRBD1 matches at 9 bases. Germline lookup yields CDR1 SGHVS and CDR2 FQNEAQ. The CDR3 is 14 amino acids. Trimming at V came to 4 bases and at J to 8 bases, leaving 5 bases not matched to a gene. CDR3 bases: TGTGCCAGCAGCTCGACAGGGGGTCGGGAAAAACTGTTTTTT. It specifies CASSSTGGREKLFF.

This clonotype was counted only a few times. This chain uses TRBV29-1 with TRBJ2-3; tentative D call: TRBD1 (6 bases). Looked up from germline, CDR1 is SQVTM and CDR2 is ANQGSEA. The CDR3 runs 13 residues. V was cut by 8 bases and J by 1 base, with 13 bases left in between. Written as DNA, the CDR3 is TGCAGCACAGAACAGGGAGGCACAGATACGCAGTATTTT. It specifies CSTEQGGTDTQYF.

Regarding this clonotype: A far larger clone is just one base off, so this is likely a read error. The CDR3 sequence is CASSFSPQSPYEQYF. CDR3 DNA sequence: TGTGCCAGCAGCTTTTCCCCGCAGAGCCCCTACGAGCAGTACTTC. The chain uses TRBV7-3 and TRBJ2-7; D is undetermined. This CDR3 contains 15 residues. V lost 3 bases to trimming and J lost 2 bases, with 14 bases between them. Germline CDR1 reads SGHTA; CDR2 reads FQGTGA.

The table lists this clonotype with many counts. The rearrangement uses TRBV29-1 and TRBJ2-1; 11 bases map to TRBD2. This CDR3 has 14 residues. The V segment lost 2 bases and the J segment 6 bases; nucleotides outside the gene matches: 3. The germline gives CDR1 SQVTM, CDR2 ANQGSEA. CDR3 amino acids: CSVELSGGANEQFF. The CDR3 region has the DNA TGCAGCGTTGAACTTAGCGGGGGGGCCAATGAGCAGTTCTTC.

Worth noting for this clonotype: A read error may explain this, as a much larger clone is one base away. The genes are TRBV20-1 and TRBJ1-2, with D possibly matching TRBD1 (5 bases). CDR1 and CDR2 (germline): DFQATT, SNEGSKA (reference sequence). The CDR3 has 11 residues. DNA for the CDR3: TGCGGTGGGGGGACGGCTTTAGGCTACACCTTC. Its translation: CGGGTALGYTF.

The chain employs TRBV20-1 and TRBJ1-1; TRBD1 matches 10 bases. Trimming removed 6 bases from V and 5 bases from J; junction bases left unmatched: 6. The CDR3 length is 13 residues. From germline, CDR1 is DFQATT and CDR2 SNEGSKA (reference sequence). DNA of the CDR3: TGCAGTGCCTGGACAGGGGGGAGAACTGAAGCTTTCTTT. It encodes CSAWTGGRTEAFF.

This clonotype was observed once. The V call is TRBV20-1, the J call TRBJ2-1, with a possible D match to TRBD2 (7 bases). The CDR3 length is 14 residues. Germline V gives CDR1 DFQATT, CDR2 SNEGSKA (reference sequence). The V gene lost 4 bases and the J gene lost 2 bases, with 12 bases spanning the gap. DNA of the CDR3: TGCAGTGCTAAAGGGGGGGGCGCCTACAATGAGCAGTTCTTC. Its protein product is CSAKGGGAYNEQFF.

The rearrangement joins TRBV20-1 to TRBJ2-1; 9 bases fit TRBD2. CDR3 length equals 15 residues. The ends lost 3 bases at V and 3 bases at J; junction bases unmatched: 6. CDR1 is DFQATT and CDR2 is SNEGSKA in the germline V gene (reference sequence). The CDR3: CSARPRRGGYNEQFF. CDR3 coding DNA: TGCAGTGCTAGGCCACGGCGGGGGGGCTACAATGAGCAGTTCTTC.

To note about this clonotype: This may be a read error, as it is one base from a much larger clone. This chain joins TRBV5-1 and TRBJ2-1; 7 bases fit TRBD1. This CDR3 region has 12 residues. Germline CDR1 and CDR2: SGHRS and YFSETQ. The CDR3 nucleotides read TGTGCCAGCAGCTGGGACAGTAATGAGCAGTTCTTC. Its translation: CASSWDSNEQFF.

This clonotype was recorded many times. The chain carries TRBV5-1 and TRBJ1-1; 7 bases match TRBD1. This CDR3 has 15 residues. Losses at the gene ends were 2 bases for V and 1 base for J; bases not matched to a gene: 5. CDR1 and CDR2 from the germline V gene are SGHRS and YFSETQ. CDR3 residues: CASSFSGQSNTEAFF. The CDR3 nucleotides are TGCGCCAGCAGCTTTTCGGGACAGTCGAACACTGAAGCTTTCTTT.

This clonotype was seen just once. A far larger clone is one nucleotide away, so this likely arose from a read error. This chain links TRBV28 with TRBJ2-1, with a possible D match to TRBD1 (6 bases). CDR1 is MDHEN, CDR2 SYDVKM, per germline. This CDR3 is 15 amino acids long. V was cut by 3 bases and J by 10 bases, with 19 bases left in between. CDR3 residues: CASSFPIGQHYEQFF. CDR3 sequence (DNA): TGTGCCAGCAGTTTCCCCATCGGACAGCACTACGAGCAGTTCTTC.

This chain links TRBV6-9 with TRBJ1-1; weak D call: TRBD1 (6 bases). V lost 4 bases and J 1 base, leaving 13 bases between the germline ends. The CDR3 is made up of 15 amino acids. Per germline, CDR1 MNHGY and CDR2 SVAAGI. The CDR3 nucleotides are TGTGCCAGCAGTTTGCTGGGGGGGCGGAACACTGAAGCTTTCTTT. As protein: CASSLLGGRNTEAFF.

The genes are TRBV5-5 and TRBJ1-4, with D unclear. Trimming stripped 1 base from V and 7 bases from J, with 17 bases between. Germline V gene sequence: CDR1 SGHKS, CDR2 YYEKEE (reference sequence). CDR3 length: 16 residues. The CDR3 DNA reads TGTGCCAGCAGCTTGTTTTCGGGGATCTTTGGTGAAAAACTGTTTTTT. Translated, it gives CASSLFSGIFGEKLFF.

This clonotype was seen many times. The chain is built from TRBV20-1 and TRBJ2-5, with a possible D match to TRBD1 (6 bases). Germline V gene sequence: CDR1 DFQATT, CDR2 SNEGSKA (reference sequence). V lost 0 bases and J 5 bases, leaving 16 bases between the germline ends. This CDR3 spans 15 amino acids. CDR3 bases: TGCAGTGCTAGAGATCAGAGGGTTCAGGGGGAGACCCAGTACTTC. Translating gives CSARDQRVQGETQYF.

At least ten counts were recorded for this clonotype. The rearrangement links TRBV2 to TRBJ2-7; D possibly matches TRBD1 or TRBD2 (5 bases each). Germline lookup yields CDR1 SNHLY and CDR2 FYNNEI. The CDR3 has 13 residues. V was shortened by 6 bases and J by 3 bases, with 12 bases between the two germline ends. CDR3 sequence (DNA): TGTGCCAGCAGAGGGGACGCCTACTACGAGCAGTACTTC. This codes for CASRGDAYYEQYF.

This clonotype was seen ten or more times. The junction differs from germline at one of its ends, possibly a read error. V and J are TRBV7-9 and TRBJ1-2; D uncertain. Germline loops: CDR1 SEHNR, CDR2 FQNEAQ (reference sequence). The CDR3 is 11 residues long. CDR3 in amino acids: CASSLSYDYTF. The CDR3 DNA reads as TGTGCCAGCAGCTTATCTTATGACTACACCTTC.

Many counts were recorded for this clonotype. This chain links TRBV6-2 or TRBV6-3 with TRBJ2-7, with 8 nucleotides matching TRBD1. CDR1 is MNHEY and CDR2 is SVGEGT in the germline V gene. The CDR3 loop spans 16 amino acids. The ends lost 6 bases at V and 3 bases at J; junction bases unmatched: 13. The CDR3 bases are TGTGCCAGCAGCTTCCTCTTGACAGGGGTGTTCTACGAGCAGTACTTC. As protein: CASSFLLTGVFYEQYF.

The chain is built from TRBV29-1 and TRBJ2-1; possibly TRBD1 for D (5 bases). Germline V CDR1 and CDR2: SQVTM, ANQGSEA. V dropped 6 bases and J dropped 4 bases, with 13 bases sitting between them. This CDR3 region has 13 residues. The CDR3: CSVTVVSYNEQFF. CDR3 DNA sequence: TGCAGCGTGACAGTGGTTTCGTACAATGAGCAGTTCTTC.

Remarks on this clonotype: A far larger clone is off by one base, so a read error is likely. Here the CDR3 omits its conserved ending phenylalanine or tryptophan, so a read error is the likely source. V and J are TRBV12-3 or TRBV12-4 and TRBJ2-3; 9 bases match TRBD2. With V trimmed by 6 bases and J by 5 bases, 9 bases remained unmatched. This CDR3 region has 15 residues. The CDR3 region is CASRSGGGGGDTQYL. For the CDR3, the DNA is TGTGCCAGCAGGTCCGGAGGCGGGGGGGGAGATACGCAGTATCTT.

This clonotype has at least ten counts. The gene calls are TRBV20-1 and TRBJ1-6, with D hard to call. Germline V CDR1 and CDR2: DFQATT, SNEGSKA (reference sequence). The CDR3 loop spans 14 amino acids. V dropped 0 bases and J dropped 7 bases, with 10 bases sitting between them. CDR3: CSARDAGTNSPLHF. The CDR3 DNA reads as TGCAGTGCTAGAGATGCGGGCACGAATTCACCCCTCCACTTT.

At least ten counts were recorded for this clonotype. V gene TRBV5-1 combines with J gene TRBJ2-7; 7 nucleotides line up with TRBD1. The V segment lost 5 bases and the J segment 10 bases; nucleotides outside the gene matches: 9. Germline-derived CDR1 and CDR2 are SGHRS and YFSETQ. The CDR3 is 12 amino acids. CDR3 in amino acids: CASRSVGTDQYF. Here the CDR3 DNA reads TGCGCCAGCAGGAGTGTAGGGACAGACCAGTACTTC.

This clonotype was seen more than once but under ten times. A much bigger clone sits one base away, suggesting this may be a read error. The rearrangement joins TRBV12-5 to TRBJ2-5; 8 bases align to TRBD2. J gave up 3 bases and V 8 bases, and 5 bases lay outside the gene matches. The CDR3 covers 13 residues. The germline V gene encodes CDR1 LGHNT and CDR2 FRNRAP. The CDR3 protein is CASPELAEETQYF. The CDR3 DNA sequence: TGTGCTAGTCCAGAACTAGCGGAAGAGACCCAGTACTTC.

This clonotype was seen at least ten times. The chain has TRBV20-1 and TRBJ2-5, with D tentatively TRBD1 (5 bases). The CDR3 has 15 amino acids. V was clipped by 0 bases and J by 7 bases, with 18 bases between them. Germline assignment: CDR1 DFQATT and CDR2 SNEGSKA (reference sequence). The CDR3 is CSARDGQAQQGTQYF. For the CDR3, the DNA is TGCAGTGCTAGAGATGGGCAGGCCCAGCAGGGGACCCAGTACTTC.

This clonotype appeared many times. This chain connects TRBV27 to TRBJ1-5, with D unresolved. Per germline, CDR1 MNHEY and CDR2 SMNVEV (reference sequence). This CDR3 contains 14 residues. V was trimmed by 2 bases and J by 6 bases, leaving 11 bases between them. As DNA, the CDR3 is TGTGCCAGCAGTTTAGGCTACGATCTTCAGCCCCAGCATTTT. Translation: CASSLGYDLQPQHF.

This clonotype was recorded at least ten times. The CDR3 region has the DNA TGTGCCAGCGAGCGGGGCCTTAACAATGAGCAGTTCTTC. Its protein is CASERGLNNEQFF. The V call is TRBV3-1, the J call TRBJ2-1, with TRBD2 matching over 7 bases. The ends lost 8 bases at V and 5 bases at J; junction bases unmatched: 6. From germline, CDR1 is LGHDT and CDR2 YNNKEL (reference sequence). CDR3 size: 13 residues.

Points on this clonotype: This likely reflects a read error, since a far larger clone is one base away. The chain couples TRBV6-1 to TRBJ1-1; tentative D call: TRBD1 (6 bases). CDR3 length: 15 amino acids. The V gene's germline CDR1 is MNHNS and CDR2 SASEGT. Trimming took off 6 bases at V and 4 bases at J, with 18 bases between the two ends. This chain's CDR3 is CASSHGGAGSTEAFF. In DNA form, the CDR3 reads TGTGCCAGCAGCCACGGGGGGGCCGGCTCCACTGAAGCTTTCTTT.

Concerning this clonotype: As the CDR3 is not closed by the conserved phenylalanine or tryptophan, this likely results from a read error. This chain links TRBV3-1 with TRBJ1-1, with 10 nucleotides matching TRBD1. V dropped 2 bases and J dropped 1; count of bases not matched to a gene: 7. Looked up from germline, CDR1 is LGHDT and CDR2 is YNNKEL (reference sequence). CDR3 length equals 17 residues. Here the CDR3 DNA reads TGTGCCAGCAGCCAACATGGGGGACAGGGGAGGAACACTGAAGCTTTCTCT. Its translation: CASSQHGGQGRNTEAFS.

This clonotype was seen ten or more times. V gene TRBV12-5 combines with J gene TRBJ1-1; D unresolved. Germline CDR1 reads LGHNT; CDR2 reads FRNRAP. This CDR3 region has 13 residues. Deletions cut 9 bases from V and 1 base from J, with 12 bases between. CDR3 DNA: TGTGCTAGCATCCTTCGACAGAACACTGAAGCTTTCTTT. This encodes CASILRQNTEAFF.